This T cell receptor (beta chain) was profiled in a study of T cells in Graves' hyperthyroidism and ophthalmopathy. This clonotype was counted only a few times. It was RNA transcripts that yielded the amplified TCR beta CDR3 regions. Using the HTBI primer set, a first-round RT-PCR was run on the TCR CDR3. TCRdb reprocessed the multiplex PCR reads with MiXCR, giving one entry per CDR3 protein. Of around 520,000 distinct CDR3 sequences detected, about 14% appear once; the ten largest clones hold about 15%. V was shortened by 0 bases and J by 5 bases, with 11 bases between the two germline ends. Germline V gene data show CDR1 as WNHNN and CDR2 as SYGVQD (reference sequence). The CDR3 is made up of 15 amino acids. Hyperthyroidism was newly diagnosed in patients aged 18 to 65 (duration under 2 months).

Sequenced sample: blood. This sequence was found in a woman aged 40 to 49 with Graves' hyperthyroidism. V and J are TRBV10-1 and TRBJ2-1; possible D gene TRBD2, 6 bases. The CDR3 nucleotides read TGCGCCAGCAGTGAGTCCGCGGGGCCACACAATGAGCAGTTCTTC. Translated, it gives CASSESAGPHNEQFF.